This is a list of T cell receptor beta chains from one sample in a study of OX40 agonist ivuxolimab in advanced cancers. Data came from immunoSEQ multiplex PCR; TCRdb stores just in-frame clones and leaves some out. Of about 10,000 clones in the sample, over 55% were seen once. The source was CD4+ or CD8+ T cells sorted from blood, collected in a trial of the OX40 agonist ivuxolimab. The origin of the receptors is an adult with an advanced solid tumor such as melanoma, head and neck, liver or kidney cancer. The CDR3 runs from the conserved cysteine through the conserved F or W. D genes are given only for firm matches. Only part of the rows carry a size: once, few, many, or a class if the clone is expanded.

d_gene	abundance	v_gene	j_gene	CDR3aa	CDR3nt
TRBD1	NA	TRBV5-6	TRBJ1-2	CASSLWTGGKGTF	TGTGCCAGCAGCTTGTGGACAGGGGGCAAGGGGACCTTC
NA	NA	TRBV27	TRBJ1-5	CASSSRAYSNQPQHF	TGTGCCAGCAGTTCGAGGGCTTATAGCAATCAGCCCCAGCATTTT
TRBD1	few	TRBV4-1	TRBJ2-1	CASSPLGTGGRNEQFF	TGCGCCAGCAGCCCCTTAGGGACAGGGGGACGTAATGAGCAGTTCTTC
TRBD1	once	TRBV7-2	TRBJ1-1	CASSSSGQGRRSFF	TGTGCCAGCAGCTCTAGCGGACAGGGACGGAGGTCTTTCTTT
NA	few	TRBV28	TRBJ1-5	CASSLQGDSQPQHF	TGTGCCAGCAGTTTACAGGGCGATTCTCAGCCCCAGCATTTT
NA	NA	TRBV10-3	TRBJ1-1	CASSGGTRATEAFF	TGTGCCAGCAGTGGAGGTACAAGGGCCACTGAAGCTTTCTTT
NA	NA	TRBV7-9	TRBJ2-3	CASSGGSSTDTQYF	TGTGCCAGCAGCGGAGGGTCTAGCACAGATACGCAGTATTTT
TRBD2	NA	TRBV29-1	TRBJ2-7	CSVEAGTSGRGAYEQYF	TGCAGCGTTGAAGCTGGGACTAGCGGGAGAGGGGCTTACGAGCAGTACTTC
NA	NA	TRBV6-6	TRBJ2-1	CASSYSEQGYYNEQFF	TGTGCCAGCAGTTACTCGGAACAGGGCTACTACAATGAGCAGTTCTTC
NA	NA	TRBV5-1	TRBJ1-1	CASSLGSNTEAFF	TGCGCCAGCAGCTTGGGCTCGAACACTGAAGCTTTCTTT
NA	NA	TRBV27	TRBJ1-1	CASSFLGGVNTEAFF	TGTGCCAGCAGTTTTTTAGGGGGGGTGAACACTGAAGCTTTCTTT
NA	NA	TRBV6-1	TRBJ1-1	CASRIWADTEAFF	TGTGCCAGCAGGATCTGGGCAGACACTGAAGCTTTCTTT
TRBD2	NA	TRBV15	TRBJ2-1	CATSRDLAGAYNEQFF	TGTGCCACCAGCAGAGATCTAGCGGGGGCCTACAATGAGCAGTTCTTC
TRBD1	NA	TRBV11-2	TRBJ2-7	CASEIDRTGPSYEQYF	TGTGCCAGCGAGATAGACCGGACAGGGCCATCCTACGAGCAGTACTTC
NA	NA	TRBV18	TRBJ2-1	CASSPPGTLADEQFF	TGTGCCAGCTCACCACCGGGGACCTTAGCGGATGAGCAGTTCTTC
TRBD2	NA	TRBV6-1	TRBJ2-3	CASSEVWEGLDTQYF	TGTGCCAGCAGTGAAGTGTGGGAGGGCCTGGATACGCAGTATTTT
TRBD2	NA	TRBV28	TRBJ2-7	CASSLSATGGIYEQYF	TGTGCCAGCAGTTTAAGTGCTACGGGGGGTATCTACGAGCAGTACTTC
TRBD2	NA	TRBV2	TRBJ2-7	CASSAIGTSGRYSYEQYF	TGTGCCAGCAGTGCAATCGGGACTAGCGGGAGGTACTCCTACGAGCAGTACTTC
NA	once	TRBV10-3	TRBJ2-2	CAISGPGANTGELFF	TGTGCCATCAGTGGACCCGGGGCTAACACCGGGGAGCTGTTTTTT
TRBD2	NA	TRBV5-4	TRBJ2-1	CASSFSGSSYNEQFF	TGTGCCAGCAGCTTTAGCGGGAGCTCCTACAATGAGCAGTTCTTC
NA	few	TRBV4-1	TRBJ1-1	CASSLVGGNTEAFF	TGCGCCAGCAGCCTTGTAGGCGGTAACACTGAAGCTTTCTTT
NA	NA	TRBV27	TRBJ2-7	CASSLGDSYEQYF	TGTGCCAGCAGTTTAGGTGACAGTTACGAGCAGTACTTC
TRBD2	NA	TRBV7-6	TRBJ2-3	CASSLRTSLDGTDTQYF	TGTGCCAGCAGCCTTCGGACTAGTCTTGATGGTACAGATACGCAGTATTTT
NA	NA	TRBV27	TRBJ2-1	CASCRGTDPSYNEQFF	TGTGCCAGTTGCCGGGGGACCGATCCCTCCTACAATGAGCAGTTCTTC
NA	NA	TRBV7-6	TRBJ2-1	CASSLDPIGEQFF	TGTGCCAGCAGCTTAGATCCGATAGGTGAGCAGTTCTTC
NA	few	TRBV28	TRBJ2-3	CASSLLDYSITDTQYF	TGTGCCAGCAGTTTGCTGGACTACTCTATCACAGATACGCAGTATTTT
TRBD2	few	TRBV4-1	TRBJ2-1	CASSQSTSVSEQFF	TGCGCCAGCAGCCAATCGACTAGCGTTAGTGAGCAGTTCTTC
TRBD1	NA	TRBV7-3	TRBJ1-1	CASSATGGSGTEAFF	TGTGCCAGCAGCGCTACAGGGGGCTCGGGCACTGAAGCTTTCTTT
NA	once	TRBV10-3	TRBJ2-1	CASSHTQHEQFF	TGTGCCAGCAGCCACACACAACATGAGCAGTTCTTC
TRBD2	NA	TRBV7-6	TRBJ2-3	CASSFIAGGRNTQYF	TGTGCCAGCAGCTTTATAGCGGGTGGGCGCAATACGCAGTATTTT
NA	NA	TRBV6-1	TRBJ2-7	CASSVTIDDSYEQYF	TGTGCCAGCAGTGTCACGATTGACGACTCCTACGAGCAGTACTTC
NA	NA	TRBV11-2	TRBJ1-1	CASSTFPDRSDAEAFF	TGTGCCAGCAGCACATTTCCGGACAGATCGGACGCTGAAGCTTTCTTT
NA	NA	TRBV7-9	TRBJ2-1	CASRPPGGWNEQFF	TGTGCCAGCAGACCACCCGGGGGTTGGAATGAGCAGTTCTTC
TRBD2	NA	TRBV14	TRBJ2-7	CASSPGLGLYEQYF	TGTGCCAGCAGTCCGGGACTAGGACTTTACGAGCAGTACTTC
TRBD2	NA	TRBV5-1	TRBJ2-3	CASSLGEGLNTQYF	TGCGCCAGCAGCTTGGGGGAGGGGTTGAATACGCAGTATTTT
NA	NA	TRBV30	TRBJ1-1	CAWSPGLNTEAFF	TGTGCCTGGAGTCCCGGACTGAACACTGAAGCTTTCTTT
NA	NA	TRBV6-9	TRBJ1-2	CASIYEGRTANYGYTF	TGTGCCAGCATTTACGAGGGGCGCACAGCTAACTATGGCTACACCTTC
NA	NA	TRBV27	TRBJ1-4	CASSTPSPTNEKLFF	TGTGCCAGCAGTACCCCAAGCCCAACTAATGAAAAACTGTTTTTT
TRBD1	NA	TRBV5-5	TRBJ1-2	CASSSSKQGGNYGYTF	TGTGCCAGCAGCTCAAGCAAACAGGGGGGGAACTATGGCTACACCTTC
TRBD1	few	TRBV27	TRBJ1-2	CASSLMAGGVYGYTF	TGTGCCAGCAGTTTAATGGCAGGGGGCGTTTATGGCTACACCTTC
NA	medium-sized	TRBV27	TRBJ1-1	CASGTDGYTEAFF	TGTGCCAGCGGGACGGACGGATACACTGAAGCTTTCTTT
NA	few	TRBV11-2	TRBJ2-3	CASSSSIMDELGIF	TGTGCCAGCAGCTCCTCCATCATGGACGAGTTGGGGATTTTT
NA	many	TRBV7-9	TRBJ2-6	CASSTRLGANVLTF	TGTGCCAGCAGCACCCGCTTGGGGGCCAACGTCCTGACTTTC